One TCR beta chain is described in this entry. Recruits, aged roughly 18 to 90 years, lived in 25 or so US areas. This sample stems from a study of blood T cell repertoires in COVID-19. About the research overall: Material from acute and convalescent COVID-19 was sourced from the United States, Italy and Spain.

Clones were read by immunoSEQ multiplex PCR, and TCRdb kept only the in-frame ones, dropping some. The sample shows approximately 350,000 clones, more than 85% of them seen only once. The CDR3 has 15 residues. Trimming took 7 bases from V and 7 from J; bases not matched to a gene: 10. Germline V gene data show CDR1 as SGHAT and CDR2 as FQNNGV. Material for sequencing was PBMCs or T cells enriched from blood (not recorded which). This sequence joins TRBV11-2 and TRBJ1-6; 7 positions match TRBD1. The clonotype comes from a woman under 40 who had recovered from COVID-19. CDR3 DNA sequence: TGTGCCAGCACCATTCAGGGGGTGGCGAATTCACCCCTCCACTTT. It translates to CASTIQGVANSPLHF.